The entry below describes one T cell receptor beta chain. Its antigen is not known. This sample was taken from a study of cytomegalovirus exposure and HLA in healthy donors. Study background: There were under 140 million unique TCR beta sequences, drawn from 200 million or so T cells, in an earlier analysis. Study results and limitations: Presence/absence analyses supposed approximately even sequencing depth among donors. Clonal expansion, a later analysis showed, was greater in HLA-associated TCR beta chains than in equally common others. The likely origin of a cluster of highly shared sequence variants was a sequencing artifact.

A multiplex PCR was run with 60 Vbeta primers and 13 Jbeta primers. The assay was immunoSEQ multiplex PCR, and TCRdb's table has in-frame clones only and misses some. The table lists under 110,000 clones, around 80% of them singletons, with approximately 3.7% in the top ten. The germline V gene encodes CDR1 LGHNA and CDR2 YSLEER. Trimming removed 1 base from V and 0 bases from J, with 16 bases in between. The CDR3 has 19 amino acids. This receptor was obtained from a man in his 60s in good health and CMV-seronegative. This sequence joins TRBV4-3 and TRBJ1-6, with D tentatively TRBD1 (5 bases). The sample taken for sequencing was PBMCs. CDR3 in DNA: TGCGCCAGCAGCCAAGGGGCCGCCAGGGCCCTCTCCTATAATTCACCCCTCCACTTT. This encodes CASSQGAARALSYNSPLHF.